This is a list of T cell receptor beta chains from one sample in a study of T cells in Graves' hyperthyroidism and ophthalmopathy. Each CDR3 protein is one row after TCRdb ran MiXCR on the multiplex PCR reads. The table includes some 500,000 distinct CDR3 sequences, about 16% detected once. The sample taken for sequencing was blood. These receptors all stem from a woman aged 25 to 39 with Graves' ophthalmopathy. The CDR3 runs from the conserved cysteine through the conserved F or W. Each record gives: J gene, V gene, clone size, CDR3 protein. Rows may omit the clone size; those that give it use once, few, many or a size class.

j_gene: TRBJ2-2; v_gene: TRBV29-1; abundance: -; CDR3aa: CSVEMWGIDTGELFF
j_gene: TRBJ1-2; v_gene: TRBV6-1; abundance: few; CDR3aa: CASSEALGKRAYGYTF
j_gene: TRBJ1-6; v_gene: TRBV6-1; abundance: few; CDR3aa: CASSYQGQNPLHF
j_gene: TRBJ1-1; v_gene: TRBV10-3; abundance: -; CDR3aa: CAIRIGTGYPAEAFF
j_gene: TRBJ2-1; v_gene: TRBV6-1; abundance: many; CDR3aa: CASNPPEARAYNEQFF
j_gene: TRBJ2-2; v_gene: TRBV28; abundance: few; CDR3aa: CASSPTPGGPNTGELFF
j_gene: TRBJ2-7; v_gene: TRBV7-9; abundance: few; CDR3aa: CASSLLGPDEQYF
j_gene: TRBJ2-7; v_gene: TRBV13; abundance: many; CDR3aa: CASSSTGLGEQYF
j_gene: TRBJ2-7; v_gene: TRBV7-9; abundance: many; CDR3aa: CASSLTYRDRSSYEQYF
j_gene: TRBJ2-1; v_gene: TRBV24-1; abundance: few; CDR3aa: CATSDQGHNNEQFF
j_gene: TRBJ1-3; v_gene: TRBV3-1; abundance: -; CDR3aa: CASSQDSLSGNTIYF
j_gene: TRBJ2-7; v_gene: TRBV7-2; abundance: many; CDR3aa: CASSFPRWADTYEQYF
j_gene: TRBJ2-1; v_gene: TRBV5-5; abundance: few; CDR3aa: CASSSAGPHNEQFF
j_gene: TRBJ1-1; v_gene: TRBV28; abundance: -; CDR3aa: CATKPGTPVGAFF
j_gene: TRBJ1-4; v_gene: TRBV7-8; abundance: -; CDR3aa: CASSPGQGEGEKLFF
j_gene: TRBJ2-1; v_gene: TRBV5-1; abundance: few; CDR3aa: CASSLGRGTFEQFF